This T cell receptor (beta chain) appears in the sequencing data of a study of cytomegalovirus exposure and HLA in healthy donors. Overall study findings and caveats: The study put 150 or so TCR beta chains on its list as cytomegalovirus-associated. One variant, a missense change in DCLRE1C, was linked in a later analysis to TCR beta V- and J-gene trimming. Some public TCRs appeared in many individuals, while most sequences were rare.

PCR was performed using 60 Vbeta and 13 Jbeta primers. Method: immunoSEQ multiplex PCR; TCRdb's copy keeps in-frame clones and lacks some. This table holds a few hundred thousand clones, roughly 80% found once. This clone was observed a few times. Antigen specificity is unknown. Germline CDR1 is LGHNA and CDR2 is YSLEER. The J segment lost 8 bases and the V segment lost 0 bases, leaving 6 bases of the junction unmatched. This CDR3 contains 14 residues. Material: PBMCs. This clonotype was sampled from a man in his thirties or forties in good health and CMV-seronegative. The rearrangement joins TRBV4-3 to TRBJ1-2; the match to TRBD1 covers 7 bases. Here the CDR3 DNA reads TGCGCCAGCAGCCAAGAGGAGGGGGCGATAGGCTACACCTTC. Protein: CASSQEEGAIGYTF.